This TCR beta chain was retrieved from a study of regulatory T cells in long-lasting Graves disease. About the study: Newly diagnosed Graves' patients took antithyroid drugs under 3 months. General observations from the study: Newly diagnosed Graves' patients exceeded persistent ones in TCR diversity. Persistent patients had more shared public clonotypes (2,741) than new patients (roughly 900).

The authors built TCR beta libraries using iRepertoire HTBI primers and Arm-PCR of CDR3 regions. MiXCR, applied by TCRdb to the multiplex PCR reads, yields one record per CDR3 protein. The repertoire holds about 320,000 distinct CDR3 sequences, with 15% to 20% as singletons. Indicated time point: newly diagnosed GD, antithyroid drugs for less than 3 months. The TCR library was made from RNA extracted from PBMCs. This clonotype was seen repeatedly, ten times or more. Its antigen is currently unknown. The clonotype comes from a female donor with Graves disease. The sample was peripheral blood mononuclear cells (PBMCs), taken at new diagnosis, from a patient treated with antithyroid drugs.

CDR3 nucleotides: TGTGCCACCGCTGCGCGCTTAGCATCACTAATAGAGCAGTACTTC. Translation gives CATAARLASLIEQYF. The chain employs TRBV6-4 and TRBJ2-7; no reliable D call. The CDR3 consists of 15 residues. CDR1 is MRHNA and CDR2 is SNTAGT in the germline V gene. V was pared by 10 bases and J by 7 bases, with 26 bases between.